This T cell receptor beta chain was captured by sequencing in a study of regulatory T cells in long-lasting Graves disease. The wider study: With positive TSH receptor antibodies and over 5 years of antithyroid drugs, Graves' disease was considered persistent.

General study results and limits: Persistent Graves' patients possessed reduced TCR diversity relative to recently diagnosed ones.

This clonotype was counted a few times. Its antigen is unidentified. Sequencing libraries for TCR beta were prepared with iRepertoire HTBI primers and Arm-PCR of CDR3 regions. TCRdb independently ran MiXCR on the multiplex PCR reads; one entry per CDR3 protein. The table shows approximately 690,000 distinct CDR3 sequences, with 25% to 35% occurring only once. Time point reported: persistent/refractory GD, antithyroid drugs over 5 years with positive TRAb. PBMC-extracted RNA yielded the TCR library. From each patient, nine milliliters of peripheral blood was drawn and collected into an EDTA anticoagulant tube. The CDR3 extends over 15 amino acids. Germline V gives CDR1 MDHEN, CDR2 SYDVKM. Trimming stripped 1 base from V and 0 bases from J, with 9 bases between.

J is TRBJ1-2 and V is TRBV28; D gene ambiguous. Sequenced here: peripheral blood mononuclear cells (PBMCs), sampled when the disease was refractory, from a patient treated with antithyroid drugs. The sequence was collected from a female donor with Graves disease. The CDR3 DNA is TGTGCCAGCAGTTTATTCCCGGATACTAACTATGGCTACACCTTC. It codes for CASSLFPDTNYGYTF.